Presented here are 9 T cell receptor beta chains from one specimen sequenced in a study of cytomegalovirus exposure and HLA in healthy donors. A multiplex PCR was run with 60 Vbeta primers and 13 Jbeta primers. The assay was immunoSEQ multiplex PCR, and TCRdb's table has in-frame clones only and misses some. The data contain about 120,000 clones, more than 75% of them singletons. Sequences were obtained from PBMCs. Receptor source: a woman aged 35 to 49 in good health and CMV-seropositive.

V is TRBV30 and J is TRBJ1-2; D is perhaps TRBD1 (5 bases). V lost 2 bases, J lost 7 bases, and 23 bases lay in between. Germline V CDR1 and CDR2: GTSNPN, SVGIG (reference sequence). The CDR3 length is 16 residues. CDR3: CAWSHTGLSGASGYTF. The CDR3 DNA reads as TGTGCCTGGAGTCACACCGGACTATCCGGGGCGAGTGGCTACACCTTC.

Written as DNA, the CDR3 is TGTGCCACCAGCAGGCATGGGACAGGTTTCTCCTACGAGCAGTACTTC. Its protein product is CATSRHGTGFSYEQYF. The genes are TRBV15 and TRBJ2-7, with TRBD1 matching over 8 bases. CDR3 size: 16 residues. V dropped 3 bases and J dropped 0; count of bases not matched to a gene: 7. Per germline, CDR1 LNHNV and CDR2 YYDKDF (reference sequence).

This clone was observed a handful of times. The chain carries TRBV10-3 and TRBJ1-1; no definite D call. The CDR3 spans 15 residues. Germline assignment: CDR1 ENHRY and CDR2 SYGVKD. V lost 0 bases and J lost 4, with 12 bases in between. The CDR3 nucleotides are TGTGCCATCAGTGAGTCGAACGGGGAGGCCACTGAAGCTTTCTTT. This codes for CAISESNGEATEAFF.

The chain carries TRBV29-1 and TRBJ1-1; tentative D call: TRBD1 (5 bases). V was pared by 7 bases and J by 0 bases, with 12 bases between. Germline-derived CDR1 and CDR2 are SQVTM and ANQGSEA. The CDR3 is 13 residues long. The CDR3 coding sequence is TGCAGCGCTGGGGCAGGGATGAACACTGAAGCTTTCTTT. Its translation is CSAGAGMNTEAFF.

The DNA of the CDR3 is TGTGCCAGTAGCGCCAGGGGGTCCTCAGGAAACACCATATATTTT. Translation: CASSARGSSGNTIYF. The rearrangement uses TRBV19 and TRBJ1-3, with 7 bases that match TRBD1. V shed 6 bases, J shed 4 bases, and the junction held 9 bases outside the gene matches. The CDR3 is made up of 15 amino acids. Germline V gene lookup returns CDR1 LNHDA and CDR2 SQIVND (reference sequence).

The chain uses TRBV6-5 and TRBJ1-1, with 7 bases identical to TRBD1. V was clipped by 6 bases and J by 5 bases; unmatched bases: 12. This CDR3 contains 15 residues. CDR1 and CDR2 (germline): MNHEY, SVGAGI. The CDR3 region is CASSLFRDSTTEAFF. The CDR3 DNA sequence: TGTGCCAGCAGCTTGTTTAGGGACAGTACTACTGAAGCTTTCTTT.

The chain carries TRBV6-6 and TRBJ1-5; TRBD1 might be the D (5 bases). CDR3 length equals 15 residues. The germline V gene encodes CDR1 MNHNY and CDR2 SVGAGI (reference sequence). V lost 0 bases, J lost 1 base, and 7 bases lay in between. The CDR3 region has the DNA TGTGCCAGCAGTTACTCGGGGGGAAGCAATCAGCCCCAGCATTTT. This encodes CASSYSGGSNQPQHF.

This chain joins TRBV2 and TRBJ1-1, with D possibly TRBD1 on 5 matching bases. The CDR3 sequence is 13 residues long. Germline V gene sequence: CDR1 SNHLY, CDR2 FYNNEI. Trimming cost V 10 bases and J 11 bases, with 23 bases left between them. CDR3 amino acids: CATTQGFAGDAFF. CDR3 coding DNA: TGTGCCACCACGCAGGGTTTTGCGGGGGACGCTTTCTTT.

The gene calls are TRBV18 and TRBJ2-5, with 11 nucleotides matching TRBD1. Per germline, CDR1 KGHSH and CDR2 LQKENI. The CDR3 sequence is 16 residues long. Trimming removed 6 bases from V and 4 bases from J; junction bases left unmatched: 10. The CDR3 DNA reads TGTGCCAGCTCCCCAACCGGACAGGGGGCGCGAGAGACCCAGTACTTC. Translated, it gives CASSPTGQGARETQYF.